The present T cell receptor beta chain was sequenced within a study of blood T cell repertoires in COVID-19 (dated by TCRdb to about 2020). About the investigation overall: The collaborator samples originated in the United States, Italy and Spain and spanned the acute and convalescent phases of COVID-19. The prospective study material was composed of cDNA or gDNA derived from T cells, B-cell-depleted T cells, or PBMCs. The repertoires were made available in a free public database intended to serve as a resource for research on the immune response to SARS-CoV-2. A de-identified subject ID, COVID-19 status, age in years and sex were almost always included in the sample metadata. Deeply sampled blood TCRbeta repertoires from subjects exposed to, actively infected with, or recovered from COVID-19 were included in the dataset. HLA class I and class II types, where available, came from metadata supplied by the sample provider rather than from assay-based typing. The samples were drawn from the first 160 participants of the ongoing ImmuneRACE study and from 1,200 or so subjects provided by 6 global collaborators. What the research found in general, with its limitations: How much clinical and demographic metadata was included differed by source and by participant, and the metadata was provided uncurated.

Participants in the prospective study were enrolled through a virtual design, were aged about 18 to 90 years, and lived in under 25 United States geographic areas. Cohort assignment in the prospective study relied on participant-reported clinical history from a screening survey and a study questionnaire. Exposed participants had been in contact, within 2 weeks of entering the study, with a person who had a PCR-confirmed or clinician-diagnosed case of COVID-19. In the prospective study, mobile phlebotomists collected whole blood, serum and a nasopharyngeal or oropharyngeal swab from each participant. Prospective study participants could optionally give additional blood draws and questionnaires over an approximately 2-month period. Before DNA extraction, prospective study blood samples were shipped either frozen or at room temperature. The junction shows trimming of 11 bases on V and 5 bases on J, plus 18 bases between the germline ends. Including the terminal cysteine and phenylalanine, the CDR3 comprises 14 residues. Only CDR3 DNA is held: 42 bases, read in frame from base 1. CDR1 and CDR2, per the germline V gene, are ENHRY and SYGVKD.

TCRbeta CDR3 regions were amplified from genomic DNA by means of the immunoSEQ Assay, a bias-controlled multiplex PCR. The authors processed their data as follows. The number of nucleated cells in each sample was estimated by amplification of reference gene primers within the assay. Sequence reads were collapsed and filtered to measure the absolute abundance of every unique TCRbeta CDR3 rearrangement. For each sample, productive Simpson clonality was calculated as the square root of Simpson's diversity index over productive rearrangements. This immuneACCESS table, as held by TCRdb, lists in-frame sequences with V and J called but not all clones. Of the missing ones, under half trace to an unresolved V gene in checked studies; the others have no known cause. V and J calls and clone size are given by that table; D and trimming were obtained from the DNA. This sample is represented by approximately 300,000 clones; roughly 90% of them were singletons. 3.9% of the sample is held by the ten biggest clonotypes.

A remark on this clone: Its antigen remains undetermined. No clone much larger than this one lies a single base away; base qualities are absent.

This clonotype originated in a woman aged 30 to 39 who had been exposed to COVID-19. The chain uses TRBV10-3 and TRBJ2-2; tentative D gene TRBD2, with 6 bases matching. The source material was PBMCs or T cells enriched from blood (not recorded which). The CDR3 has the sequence CASGELARTGELFF. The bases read TGTGCCTCCGGGGAACTAGCACGTACCGGGGAGCTGTTTTTT.